These 9 T cell receptor beta chains came from one sample sequenced in a study of beta chain features in type 1 diabetes. Study conclusions and caveats: All four CD4+ subsets of Type 1 diabetes patients contained TCRB CDR3s that were moderately but significantly shorter.

Their antigens are not known. Every isolated RNA sample was fully reverse transcribed, so sequencing captured expressed TCRB transcripts. TCRdb keeps only in-frame clones here, not all; method: immunoSEQ multiplex PCR. The sample holds approximately 270,000 clones; more than 13% are singletons and the top ten take about 0.015%. Sequenced material: naive CD4+ T cells from blood. The receptors stem from a man aged 30 to 45 with type 1 diabetes.

The genes are TRBV10-3 and TRBJ2-2; 9 bases map to TRBD1. Germline CDR1 is ENHRY and CDR2 is SYGVKD. V lost 10 bases, J lost 4 bases, and 10 bases stayed unmatched. CDR3 size: 15 residues. Here the CDR3 DNA reads TGTGCCAACGGCCCAGACAGGGGGAGCACCGGGGAGCTGTTTTTT. Protein sequence: CANGPDRGSTGELFF.

This clone was detected a few times. The J gene is TRBJ2-7, the V gene TRBV5-1, with D possibly being TRBD1 (6 bases). CDR1 and CDR2 from the germline V gene are SGHRS and YFSETQ. V lost 3 bases and J 3 bases, leaving 16 bases between the germline ends. The CDR3 spans 15 residues. CDR3 DNA: TGCGCCAGCAGCTACCGCGCCGGACAGAACTACGAGCAGTACTTC. Residues: CASSYRAGQNYEQYF.

The chain joins TRBV28 to TRBJ1-1; possibly TRBD1 for D (6 bases). The V end lost 3 bases, the J end lost 6 bases, and 14 bases lay between the germline ends. The CDR3 spans 14 residues. Germline CDR1 and CDR2: MDHEN and SYDVKM. Here the CDR3 DNA reads TGTGCCAGCAGTTTGGTCGGGGACATCTCTGAAGCTTTCTTT. Protein product: CASSLVGDISEAFF.

V usage is TRBV13 and J usage is TRBJ2-7, with 7 nucleotides matching TRBD1. The CDR3 has 14 residues. Per germline, CDR1 PRHDT and CDR2 FYEKMQ (reference sequence). The ends lost 5 bases at V and 1 base at J; junction bases unmatched: 5. The CDR3 sequence is CASSARDRSYEQYF. The CDR3 DNA follows: TGTGCCAGCAGCGCAAGGGACAGATCCTACGAGCAGTACTTC.

Details on this clone: One end of the junction does not line up with germline, which may come from a read error. The V gene is TRBV9, the J gene TRBJ2-7, with D uncertain. Germline V gives CDR1 SGDLS, CDR2 YYNGEE. The CDR3 runs 15 residues. CDR3 region: CASSPSSSTSDERYF. CDR3 in DNA: TGTGCCAGCAGCCCCTCGAGCTCGACGAGCGACGAGCGGTACTTC.

The chain links TRBV7-9 to TRBJ2-4; 11 bases line up with TRBD1. V lost 4 bases to trimming and J lost 8 bases; unmatched junction nucleotides: 4. There are 14 residues in the CDR3. Per the germline V gene, CDR1 is SEHNR and CDR2 is FQNEAQ (reference sequence). The CDR3 DNA is TGTGCCAGCAGCTCCTTGGGACAGGGGGACATTCAGTACTTC. It yields the protein CASSSLGQGDIQYF.

The CDR3 region is CASSLTSGKIQYF. The CDR3, as DNA: TGTGCCAGCAGCTTAACTAGCGGCAAGATTCAGTACTTC. The genes are TRBV7-9 and TRBJ2-4; 8 positions agree with TRBD2. The CDR3 loop spans 13 amino acids. J was trimmed by 10 bases and V by 2 bases; bases with no gene match: 4. CDR1 and CDR2 (germline): SEHNR, FQNEAQ (reference sequence).

The rearrangement links TRBV4-3 to TRBJ1-2; D is ambiguous. CDR1 is LGHNA, CDR2 YSLEER, per germline. This CDR3 has 16 amino acids. V was trimmed by 0 bases and J by 6 bases, leaving 17 bases between them. The DNA of the CDR3 is TGCGCCAGCAGCCAAGATTTGGCCAGATTTTTTCATGGCTACACCTTC. Its translation is CASSQDLARFFHGYTF.

The rearrangement joins TRBV4-1 to TRBJ2-3; D might be TRBD2 (6 bases). V lost 1 base and J 11 bases, leaving 16 bases between the germline ends. Per the germline V gene, CDR1 is MGHRA and CDR2 is YSYEKL. The CDR3 has 14 residues. Here the CDR3 DNA reads TGCGCCAGCAGCCAAGTTACTAGCCAGACCTGGCAGTATTTT. Translated: CASSQVTSQTWQYF.